The 17 T cell receptor beta chains below all came from one sample that was sequenced in a study of T cell changes during pregnancy in multiple sclerosis (dated by TCRdb to between 2018 and 2021). Library prep was done by the immunoSEQ multiplex PCR assay. Not all clones reach the TCRdb copy of this immuneACCESS table, which keeps in-frame sequences only. Checked studies attribute under half of the gap to unresolved V genes and leave the rest unexplained. Within this sample are tens of thousands of clones, with 80% to 95% of them counted one time only. The ten largest clonotypes hold about 2.8% of the sample. Sequenced here: peripheral blood, sampled in the third trimester of pregnancy. The origin of the receptors is a female donor in good health, enrolled as a control in a pregnancy study.

This rearrangement joins TRBV5-4 to TRBJ2-1; D is possibly TRBD1 (6 bases). V lost 4 bases and J lost 7, with 15 bases in between. Germline loops: CDR1 SGHNT, CDR2 YYREEE (reference sequence). CDR3 size: 14 residues. This CDR3 reads CASSLKRTVNEQFF. The CDR3, as DNA: TGTGCCAGCAGCCTGAAAAGGACAGTGAATGAGCAGTTCTTC. Full variable domain (rest looked up from reference TRBV5-4 and TRBJ2-1): ETGVTQSPTHLIKTRGQQVTLRCSSQSGHNTVSWYQQALGQGPQFIFQYYREEENGRGNFPPRFSGLQFPNYSSELNVNALELDDSALYLCASSLKRTVNEQFFGPGTRLTVL.

The V call is TRBV18, the J call TRBJ1-5; D might be TRBD1 (6 bases). The CDR3 is 13 residues long. Deletions cut 2 bases from V and 5 bases from J, with 7 bases between. Germline CDR1 is KGHSH and CDR2 is LQKENI. The CDR3 coding sequence is TGTGCCAGCTCACCAGAGGGGGATCAGCCCCAGCATTTT. It codes for CASSPEGDQPQHF.

The V gene is TRBV10-3, the J gene TRBJ1-5, with D possibly being TRBD1 (6 bases). V dropped 9 bases and J dropped 3 bases, with 12 bases sitting between them. This CDR3 has 13 residues. Germline values: CDR1 ENHRY, CDR2 SYGVKD. The CDR3 loop is CAISTGVNQPQHF. The DNA for the CDR3 is TGTGCCATTTCGACAGGCGTCAATCAGCCCCAGCATTTT.

The CDR3 DNA reads TGCGCCAGCAGCCAAGACGCCGCCAGCGGGAGGGCCGGAAGCAATGAGCAGTTCTTC. Its translation is CASSQDAASGRAGSNEQFF. The V call is TRBV4-3, the J call TRBJ2-1, with 10 bases lining up with TRBD2. This CDR3 has 19 amino acids. Germline V CDR1 and CDR2: LGHNA, YSLEER. Trimming cost V 0 bases and J 6 bases; bases outside gene matches: 14.

V is TRBV7-9 and J is TRBJ2-1; D remains unclear. The CDR3 has 11 amino acids. V was clipped by 5 bases and J by 11 bases, with 10 bases between them. The germline CDR1 and CDR2 sequences are SEHNR and FQNEAQ (reference sequence). CDR3 amino acids: CASSIGHKQFF. CDR3 DNA: TGTGCCAGCAGCATCGGTCATAAGCAGTTCTTC.

The chain uses TRBV2 and TRBJ1-1; D unresolved. Germline-derived CDR1 and CDR2 are SNHLY and FYNNEI. V was pared by 1 base and J by 6 bases, with 9 bases between. The CDR3 consists of 13 residues. The CDR3 DNA reads as TGTGCCAGCAGTGAAGACGAGAGCGCTGAAGCTTTCTTT. It yields the protein CASSEDESAEAFF.

The chain carries TRBV27 and TRBJ1-6; the match to TRBD1 covers 9 bases. V shed 5 bases, J shed 7 bases, and the junction held 3 bases outside the gene matches. CDR3 length equals 14 residues. Per the germline V gene, CDR1 is MNHEY and CDR2 is SMNVEV (reference sequence). CDR3 protein: CASSAGQGNSPLHF. CDR3 sequence (DNA): TGTGCCAGCAGTGCGGGACAGGGCAATTCACCCCTCCACTTT.

V is TRBV7-8 and J is TRBJ2-1, with 16 positions matching TRBD2. J was trimmed by 7 bases and V by 6 bases; bases with no gene match: 12. This CDR3 has 18 residues. Germline V lookup: CDR1 SGHVS, CDR2 FQNEAQ. In DNA form, the CDR3 reads TGTGCCAGCAGACCATCAAAACCGGGACTAGCGGGAGGGAATGAGCAGTTCTTC. As protein: CASRPSKPGLAGGNEQFF.

V gene TRBV7-3 combines with J gene TRBJ2-3, with D tentatively TRBD2 (7 bases). The CDR3 runs to 18 residues. Germline V gene sequence: CDR1 SGHTA, CDR2 FQGTGA. The germline V and J ends were trimmed by 8 bases and 5 bases, with 29 bases remaining between them. CDR3 in amino acids: CASSGWTRKGQNRDTQYF. As DNA, the CDR3 is TGTGCCAGCTCGGGGTGGACTAGAAAGGGACAAAACAGAGATACGCAGTATTTT. Together with reference TRBV7-3 and TRBJ2-3, the CDR3 gives the full variable domain: GAGVSQTPSNKVTEKGKYVELRCDPISGHTALYWYRQSLGQGPEFLIYFQGTGAADDSGLPNDRFFAVRPEGSVSTLKIQRTERGDSAVYLCASSGWTRKGQNRDTQYFGPGTRLTVL.

The rearrangement uses TRBV7-2 and TRBJ2-7, with a weak D call TRBD2 (6 bases). This CDR3 spans 16 amino acids. In germline, CDR1 is SGHTA, CDR2 FQGNSA. V was pared by 4 bases and J by 0 bases, with 16 bases between. CDR3 nucleotides: TGTGCCAGCAGCTCCGCGGCGGGGTTGAGCTCCTACGAGCAGTACTTC. This translates into CASSSAAGLSSYEQYF.

The chain links TRBV27 to TRBJ2-3; 7 nucleotides line up with TRBD1. J gave up 4 bases and V 6 bases, and 4 bases lay outside the gene matches. Germline V gives CDR1 MNHEY, CDR2 SMNVEV (reference sequence). The CDR3 runs to 13 residues. Here the CDR3 DNA reads TGTGCCAGCAGCCTAACAGGGGCAGATACGCAGTATTTT. This codes for CASSLTGADTQYF.

The V and J genes are TRBV5-1 and TRBJ2-3; the D gene is possibly TRBD2 (6 bases). V was shortened by 4 bases and J by 2 bases, with 17 bases between the two germline ends. CDR1 is SGHRS and CDR2 is YFSETQ in the germline V gene. This CDR3 is built from 16 residues. The CDR3 sequence is CASSLRGTAYTDTQYF. CDR3 bases: TGCGCCAGCAGCCTTCGGGGGACGGCCTACACAGATACGCAGTATTTT.

J is TRBJ2-5 and V is TRBV28, with D maybe TRBD1 (5 bases). The V end lost 5 bases, the J end lost 5 bases, and 15 bases lay between the germline ends. The CDR3 consists of 14 residues. The germline V gene has CDR1 MDHEN and CDR2 SYDVKM. The CDR3 region has the DNA TGTGCCAGCAGTCCCCCAACAGGATGGGAGACCCAGTACTTC. Protein: CASSPPTGWETQYF.

The chain carries TRBV5-1 and TRBJ2-7; 8 bases are a match to TRBD2. This CDR3 region has 13 residues. The V and J ends lost 6 bases and 3 bases, in that order; junction bases with no gene match: 5. In germline, CDR1 is SGHRS, CDR2 YFSETQ. The DNA for the CDR3 is TGCGCCAGCACACTCGGGGGGGGCTACGAGCAGTACTTC. This encodes CASTLGGGYEQYF.

The J gene is TRBJ2-7, the V gene TRBV4-1; 8 bases map to TRBD2. This CDR3 region has 15 residues. Germline V lookup: CDR1 MGHRA, CDR2 YSYEKL. Trimming removed 1 base from V and 3 bases from J; junction bases left unmatched: 5. The CDR3 coding sequence is TGCGCCAGCAGCCAAGGGCTAGCGGGCTACTACGAGCAGTACTTC. Translation: CASSQGLAGYYEQYF.

The V gene is TRBV7-6, the J gene TRBJ2-7; 11 bases are a match to TRBD1. Trimming removed 5 bases from V and 3 bases from J; junction bases left unmatched: 9. CDR3 size: 16 residues. CDR1 is SGHVS, CDR2 FNYEAQ, per germline. In DNA, the CDR3 is TGTGCCAGCAGCCTAGGACAGGGGGCCGGATACTACGAGCAGTACTTC. Protein sequence: CASSLGQGAGYYEQYF.

This clone has just a few counts. This rearrangement joins TRBV6-4 to TRBJ2-6; no firm D call. Germline lookup yields CDR1 MRHNA and CDR2 SNTAGT. With 3 bases removed from V and 0 bases from J, the gap between germline ends came to 6 bases. The CDR3 contains 15 residues. The CDR3 protein is CASSESSSGANVLTF. In DNA form, the CDR3 reads TGTGCCAGCAGTGAGAGTTCCTCTGGGGCCAACGTCCTGACTTTC.